Below are 6 T cell receptor beta chains sequenced from a single sample in a study of graft-versus-host responses after intestinal transplantation. Irradiated, violet-dye-labeled stimulator cells, around 200,000 in number, were plated with around 200,000 CFSE-labeled responder cells. TCRdb keeps only in-frame clones here, not all; method: immunoSEQ multiplex PCR. Counted here are over 4,500 clones, about a quarter occurring once; the ten biggest clones make up more than 7%. The sequenced sample was alloreactive CD8+ T cells from a mixed lymphocyte reaction culture, obtained before intestinal transplant. Subset indicated: CFSE-low proliferating T cells sorted from approximately six-day pre-transplant mixed lymphocyte reaction (GvH or HvG direction). These receptors originate from a human patient who received an intestinal transplant.

This clone is medium-sized within its sample. This chain uses TRBV23-1 with TRBJ2-3; D may be TRBD2 (6 bases). TRBV23-1 is noted as an ORF with a role that remains uncertain. Trimming shortened V by 6 bases and J by 4 bases, and 8 bases separated the two germline ends. This CDR3 has 12 residues. The CDR3 DNA is TGCGCCAGCAGGGGGGGAGCAGATACGCAGTATTTT. This codes for CASRGGADTQYF.

The V gene is TRBV5-5, the J gene TRBJ1-2, with D unresolved. The germline gives CDR1 SGHKS, CDR2 YYEKEE (reference sequence). CDR3 length equals 16 residues. Trimming removed 7 bases at V and 4 bases at J, with 23 bases between. The CDR3: CASSLLFSRKTYGYTF. The DNA for the CDR3 is TGTGCCAGCTCCCTTCTTTTCTCGCGAAAGACCTATGGCTACACCTTC.

This clone was observed a handful of times. The V and J genes are TRBV6-9 and TRBJ2-7; 7 bases map to TRBD2. The CDR3 loop spans 13 amino acids. CDR1 MNHGY and CDR2 SVAAGI come from the germline V gene. The trim removed 6 bases at V and 3 bases at J, leaving 5 bases unmatched. This CDR3 is CASSLAALYEQYF. The CDR3 DNA sequence: TGTGCCAGCAGCCTAGCGGCCCTCTACGAGCAGTACTTC.

This clone has just a few counts. This rearrangement joins TRBV7-8 to TRBJ1-1, with 7 bases fitting TRBD1. The V and J ends lost 8 bases and 3 bases, in that order; junction bases with no gene match: 9. This CDR3 comprises 14 residues. Germline CDR1 reads SGHVS; CDR2 reads FQNEAQ. The CDR3 nucleotides read TGTGCCAGCGGATCCAGGGGGTCGGACACTGAAGCTTTCTTT. As protein: CASGSRGSDTEAFF. The whole variable domain, filled in from reference TRBV7-8 and TRBJ1-1, reads GAGVSQSPRYKVAKRGQDVALRCDPISGHVSLFWYQQALGQGPEFLTYFQNEAQLDKSGLPSDRFFAERPEGSVSTLKIQRTQQEDSAVYLCASGSRGSDTEAFFGQGTRLTVV.

This clone is labeled large (0.1 to 1%). The chain uses TRBV7-3 and TRBJ2-1, with 8 bases identical to TRBD2. The CDR3 totals 13 residues. Germline V gives CDR1 SGHTA, CDR2 FQGTGA. Trimming at V came to 2 bases and at J to 6 bases, leaving 0 bases not matched to a gene. In nucleotides, the CDR3 is TGTGCCAGCAGCTTAGCGGGGGGCAATGAGCAGTTCTTC. Protein sequence: CASSLAGGNEQFF.

V usage is TRBV7-9 and J usage is TRBJ2-7; D tentatively fits TRBD1 or TRBD2 (5 bases each). Trimming pared 2 bases from V and 3 bases from J, leaving 17 bases between. The CDR3 is 16 residues long. The germline CDR1 and CDR2 sequences are SEHNR and FQNEAQ (reference sequence). The CDR3 region is CASSLTDTGEFYEQYF. Here the CDR3 DNA reads TGTGCCAGCAGCTTAACGGACACCGGGGAATTCTACGAGCAGTACTTC.